These T cell receptor beta chains were read from a single sample in a study of CD8+ T cells in alopecia areata. Sequencing used immunoSEQ multiplex PCR; TCRdb keeps in-frame clones, though not all of them. The sample holds some 220,000 clones; more than 45% are singletons and the top ten take around 1.5%. The sample consisted of CD4+ T cells sorted from blood, taken at week 4, from a patient treated with tofacitinib. Receptor source: a human donor with alopecia areata. The CDR3 runs from the conserved cysteine through the conserved F or W. A D gene is named only where the DNA matches it firmly. A clone size is listed for some rows: how often the clone was seen (once, few, many), or a class if it is expanded.

TRBV27	.	.	TRBJ1-5	CASRAGSDQPQHF	TGTGCCAGCAGAGCAGGGTCCGATCAGCCCCAGCATTTT
TRBV19	TRBD1	.	TRBJ2-7	CASSKQGALSEQYF	TGTGCCAGCTCCAAACAGGGGGCTTTGAGCGAGCAGTACTTC
TRBV4-3	.	.	TRBJ1-2	CASSHPGLTYGYTF	TGCGCCAGCAGCCACCCGGGACTGACCTATGGCTACACCTTC
TRBV30	TRBD1	.	TRBJ2-5	CAWSGQGTQETQYF	TGTGCCTGGAGTGGACAGGGGACTCAAGAGACCCAGTACTTC
TRBV7-3	TRBD1	.	TRBJ2-1	CASSRGTGRVNEQFF	TGTGCCAGCAGCCGAGGGACAGGGCGGGTCAATGAGCAGTTCTTC
TRBV7-2	.	few	TRBJ2-5	CASRPSGSTETQYF	TGTGCCAGCAGACCGTCCGGCTCCACAGAGACCCAGTACTTC
TRBV28	.	.	TRBJ1-4	CASSREEKLFF	TGTGCCAGCAGTCGCGAGGAAAAACTGTTTTTT
TRBV30	TRBD1	.	TRBJ2-1	CAWSAGQGFSYNEQFF	TGTGCCTGGAGCGCGGGACAGGGGTTCTCCTACAATGAGCAGTTCTTC
TRBV2	.	.	TRBJ2-7	CASSSGQSYEQYF	TGTGCCAGCAGCTCGGGGCAATCCTACGAGCAGTACTTC
TRBV29-1	.	.	TRBJ1-1	CSVEVGGGTEAFF	TGCAGCGTTGAGGTTGGGGGTGGTACTGAAGCTTTCTTT
TRBV7-9	.	.	TRBJ2-1	CASAQGFNEQFF	TGTGCCAGCGCTCAGGGGTTCAATGAGCAGTTCTTC
TRBV2	.	few	TRBJ1-4	CASGVGGTNEKLFF	TGTGCCAGTGGGGTTGGGGGAACTAATGAAAAACTGTTTTTT
TRBV11-2	.	.	TRBJ2-3	CASSLRHTGDTQYF	TGTGCCAGCAGCTTGAGGCATACGGGAGATACGCAGTATTTT
TRBV29-1	TRBD1	.	TRBJ1-2	CSVPGGNYGYTF	TGCAGCGTTCCAGGGGGCAACTATGGCTACACCTTC